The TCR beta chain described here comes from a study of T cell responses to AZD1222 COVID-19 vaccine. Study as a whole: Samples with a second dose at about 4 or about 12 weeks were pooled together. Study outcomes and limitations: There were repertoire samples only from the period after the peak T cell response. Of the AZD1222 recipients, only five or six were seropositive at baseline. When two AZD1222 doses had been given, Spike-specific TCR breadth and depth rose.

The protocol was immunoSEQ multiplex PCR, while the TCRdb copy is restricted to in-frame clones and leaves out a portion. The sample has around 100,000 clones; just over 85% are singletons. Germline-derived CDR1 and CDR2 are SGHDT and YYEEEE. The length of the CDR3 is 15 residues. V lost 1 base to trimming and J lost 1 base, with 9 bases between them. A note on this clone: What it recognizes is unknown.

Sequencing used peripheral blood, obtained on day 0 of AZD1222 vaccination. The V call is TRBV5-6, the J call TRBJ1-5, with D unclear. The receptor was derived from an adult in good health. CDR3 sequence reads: CASSLWGSSNQPQHF. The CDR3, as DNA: TGTGCCAGCAGCTTGTGGGGTTCAAGCAATCAGCCCCAGCATTTT.